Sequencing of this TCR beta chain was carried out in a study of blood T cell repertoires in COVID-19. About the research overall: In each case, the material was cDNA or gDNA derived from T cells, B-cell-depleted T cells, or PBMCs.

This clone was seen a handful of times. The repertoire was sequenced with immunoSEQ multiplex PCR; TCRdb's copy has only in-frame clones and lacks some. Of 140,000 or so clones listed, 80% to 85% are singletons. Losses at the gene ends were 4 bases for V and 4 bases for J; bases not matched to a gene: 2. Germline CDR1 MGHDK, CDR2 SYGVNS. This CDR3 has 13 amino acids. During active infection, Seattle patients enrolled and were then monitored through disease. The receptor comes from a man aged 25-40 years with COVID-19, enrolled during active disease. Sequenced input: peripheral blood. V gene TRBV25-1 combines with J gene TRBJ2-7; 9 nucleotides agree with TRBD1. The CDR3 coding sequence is TGTGCCAGCAGTGTCGGACAGGGGTACGAGCAGTACTTC. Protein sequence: CASSVGQGYEQYF.